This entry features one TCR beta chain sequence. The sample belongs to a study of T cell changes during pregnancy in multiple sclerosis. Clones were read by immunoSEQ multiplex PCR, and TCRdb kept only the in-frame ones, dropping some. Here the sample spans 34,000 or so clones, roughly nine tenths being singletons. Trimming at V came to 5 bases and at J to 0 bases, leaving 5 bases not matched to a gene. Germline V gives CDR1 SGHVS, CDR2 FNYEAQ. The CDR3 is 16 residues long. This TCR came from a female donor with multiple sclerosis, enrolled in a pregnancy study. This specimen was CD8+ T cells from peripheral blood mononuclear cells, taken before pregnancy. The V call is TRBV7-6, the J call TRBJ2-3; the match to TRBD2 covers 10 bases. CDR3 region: CASSRGTSASTDTQYF. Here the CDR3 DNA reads TGTGCCAGCAGCCGCGGGACTAGCGCTAGCACAGATACGCAGTATTTT.